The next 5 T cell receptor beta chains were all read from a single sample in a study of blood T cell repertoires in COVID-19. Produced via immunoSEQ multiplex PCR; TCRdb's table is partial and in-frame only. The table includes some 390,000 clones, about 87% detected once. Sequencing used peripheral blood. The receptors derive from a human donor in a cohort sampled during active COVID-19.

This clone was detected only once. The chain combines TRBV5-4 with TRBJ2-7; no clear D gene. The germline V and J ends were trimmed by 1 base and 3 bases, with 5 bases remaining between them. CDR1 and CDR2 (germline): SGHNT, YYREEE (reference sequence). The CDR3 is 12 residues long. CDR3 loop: CASSLTGYEQYF. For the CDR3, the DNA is TGTGCCAGCAGCTTGACTGGCTACGAGCAGTACTTC.

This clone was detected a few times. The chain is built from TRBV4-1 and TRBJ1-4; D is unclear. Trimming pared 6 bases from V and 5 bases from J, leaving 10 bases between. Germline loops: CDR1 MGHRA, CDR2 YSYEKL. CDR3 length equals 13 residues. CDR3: CASSLSLNEKLFF. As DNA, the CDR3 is TGCGCCAGCAGTCTCTCGTTAAATGAAAAACTGTTTTTT.

CDR3 residues: CASSLILRLAGEYNEQFF. CDR3 coding DNA: TGTGCCAGCAGCTTGATTCTCCGTCTAGCGGGAGAGTACAATGAGCAGTTCTTC. The chain uses TRBV5-5 and TRBJ2-1; 10 nucleotides line up with TRBD2. Germline CDR1 SGHKS, CDR2 YYEKEE (reference sequence). CDR3 size: 18 residues. V was clipped by 1 base and J by 4 bases; unmatched bases: 11.

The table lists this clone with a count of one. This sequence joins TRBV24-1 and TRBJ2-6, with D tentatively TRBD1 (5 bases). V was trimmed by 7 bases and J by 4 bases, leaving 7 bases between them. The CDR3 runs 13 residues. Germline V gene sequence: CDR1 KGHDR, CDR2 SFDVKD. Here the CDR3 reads CATSTGGANVLTF. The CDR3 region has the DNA TGTGCCACCAGCACAGGCGGGGCCAACGTCCTGACTTTC.

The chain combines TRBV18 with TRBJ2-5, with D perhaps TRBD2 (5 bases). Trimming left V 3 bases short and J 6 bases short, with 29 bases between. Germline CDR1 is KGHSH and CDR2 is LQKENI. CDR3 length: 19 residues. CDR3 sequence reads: CASSPPLMSRRALDKTQYF. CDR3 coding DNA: TGTGCCAGCTCACCCCCGCTCATGTCCCGGCGGGCCCTCGATAAGACCCAGTACTTC.